The 21 T cell receptor beta chains below were found in one sample sequenced in a study of T cell responses to AZD1222 COVID-19 vaccine. The protocol was immunoSEQ multiplex PCR, while the TCRdb copy is restricted to in-frame clones and leaves out a portion. The sample has roughly 110,000 clones; around 90% are singletons. Specimen: peripheral blood, collected 28 days after the second AZD1222 dose. These receptors all come from an adult who received the AZD1222 COVID-19 vaccine.

This sequence joins TRBV5-8 and TRBJ2-1, with TRBD1 identical over 7 bases. Germline V CDR1 and CDR2: SGHTS, YDEGEE. This CDR3 contains 13 residues. V lost 4 bases, J lost 8 bases, and 6 bases stayed unmatched. The DNA for the CDR3 is TGTGCCAGCAGCCGGAACAGGGGCTATGAGCAGTTCTTC. It yields the protein CASSRNRGYEQFF.

The genes are TRBV5-5 and TRBJ1-2, with TRBD1 matching over 8 bases. Trimming at V came to 5 bases and at J to 8 bases, leaving 11 bases not matched to a gene. CDR3 length: 14 residues. The V gene's germline CDR1 is SGHKS and CDR2 YYEKEE (reference sequence). The CDR3: CASSPQGARRGYTF. CDR3 bases: TGTGCCAGCAGTCCCCAGGGGGCGCGTAGGGGCTACACCTTC.

The gene calls are TRBV5-1 and TRBJ2-7; either TRBD1 or TRBD2 may fit D (5 bases each). Trimming removed 0 bases at V and 3 bases at J, with 16 bases between. This CDR3 contains 16 residues. The germline V gene has CDR1 SGHRS and CDR2 YFSETQ. Here the CDR3 reads CASSLEFGASLYEQYF. The CDR3 DNA follows: TGCGCCAGCAGCTTGGAGTTCGGGGCCAGCCTCTACGAGCAGTACTTC.

This chain joins TRBV5-1 and TRBJ2-5; TRBD1 agrees at 10 bases. The germline gives CDR1 SGHRS, CDR2 YFSETQ. The CDR3 extends over 14 amino acids. V lost 6 bases to trimming and J lost 3 bases; unmatched junction nucleotides: 5. CDR3 DNA sequence: TGCGCCAGCACTCGCGGGACAGGGGAAGAGACCCAGTACTTC. Translation: CASTRGTGEETQYF.

In its sample, this clone was seen a few times. The gene calls are TRBV13 and TRBJ1-3; D is undetermined. V was clipped by 0 bases and J by 4 bases, with 10 bases between them. This CDR3 region has 15 residues. Germline V gene lookup returns CDR1 PRHDT and CDR2 FYEKMQ (reference sequence). Here the CDR3 DNA reads TGTGCCAGCAGCTTAGGACGCCGAACGGGAAACACCATATATTTT. Amino acids: CASSLGRRTGNTIYF.

The chain has TRBV2 and TRBJ1-5, with D unclear. The CDR3 totals 14 residues. CDR1 and CDR2 (germline): SNHLY, FYNNEI. V was clipped by 8 bases and J by 3 bases, with 14 bases between them. The CDR3 sequence: CASSILGANQPQHF. The CDR3 DNA reads TGTGCCAGCTCAATTCTGGGAGCCAATCAGCCCCAGCATTTT.

The V and J genes are TRBV6-2 or TRBV6-3 and TRBJ2-7, with a weak D call TRBD1 (6 bases). V lost 5 bases to trimming and J lost 3 bases, with 11 bases between them. The CDR3 is 13 residues long. Per the germline V gene, CDR1 is MNHEY and CDR2 is SVGEGT. The CDR3 protein is CASSKTGFYEQYF. The DNA of the CDR3 is TGTGCCAGCAGTAAAACAGGGTTCTACGAGCAGTACTTC.

The CDR3 loop reads CSVTGVRDTEAFF. DNA of the CDR3: TGCAGCGTGACAGGGGTCCGGGACACTGAAGCTTTCTTT. This chain links TRBV29-1 with TRBJ1-1; 8 bases are a match to TRBD1. CDR1 and CDR2 (germline): SQVTM, ANQGSEA. CDR3 length equals 13 residues. J gave up 3 bases and V 6 bases, and 6 bases lay outside the gene matches.

This rearrangement joins TRBV18 to TRBJ1-2; 8 bases line up with TRBD1. The germline V gene encodes CDR1 KGHSH and CDR2 LQKENI. V dropped 6 bases and J dropped 10; count of bases not matched to a gene: 13. The CDR3 spans 14 residues. The CDR3 loop is CASSQGQGSFDYTF. The CDR3 region has the DNA TGTGCCAGCTCTCAAGGACAGGGTTCGTTTGACTACACCTTC.

V usage is TRBV10-3 and J usage is TRBJ2-3, with D tentatively TRBD2 (6 bases). Germline CDR1 reads ENHRY; CDR2 reads SYGVKD. Trimming removed 3 bases from V and 1 base from J, with 11 bases in between. The CDR3 is made up of 15 amino acids. The CDR3 nucleotides are TGTGCCATCAGTGAAAGCGGGCAGGGCACAGATACGCAGTATTTT. Translating gives CAISESGQGTDTQYF.

The count of this clone is one. CDR3 in DNA: TGTGCCAGTAGTATAGGGGCTGATCAGCCCCAGCATTTT. It translates to CASSIGADQPQHF. The rearrangement uses TRBV19 and TRBJ1-5; D not certain. This CDR3 is 13 amino acids long. The V and J ends lost 1 base and 5 bases respectively, with 6 bases between them. Germline V gene lookup returns CDR1 LNHDA and CDR2 SQIVND (reference sequence).

The chain joins TRBV7-3 to TRBJ1-1; D is unresolved. This CDR3 has 14 residues. The germline V gene encodes CDR1 SGHTA and CDR2 FQGTGA. V was pared by 2 bases and J by 6 bases, with 13 bases between. CDR3 DNA sequence: TGTGCCAGCAGCTTAGCGGGCCCGCCGGCTGAAGCTTTCTTT. Translating it yields CASSLAGPPAEAFF.

V is TRBV5-5 and J is TRBJ2-7; 7 bases align to TRBD1. Germline CDR1 SGHKS, CDR2 YYEKEE (reference sequence). The CDR3 covers 14 residues. Trimming at V came to 2 bases and at J to 5 bases, leaving 7 bases not matched to a gene. The CDR3 sequence: CASSFHQTGDEQYF. The CDR3, as DNA: TGTGCCAGCAGCTTCCACCAAACAGGGGACGAGCAGTACTTC.

This chain links TRBV9 with TRBJ2-5; 10 bases map to TRBD2. The CDR3 is made up of 16 amino acids. The germline V gene has CDR1 SGDLS and CDR2 YYNGEE. With 0 bases clipped from V and 5 bases from J, the junction kept 7 bases outside the gene matches. The chain's CDR3 is CASSVGVSGGLETQYF. In DNA, the CDR3 is TGTGCCAGCAGCGTAGGTGTTAGCGGGGGGTTGGAGACCCAGTACTTC.

The chain employs TRBV11-2 and TRBJ2-7, with 8 bases fitting TRBD1. The CDR3 has 14 amino acids. Per germline, CDR1 SGHAT and CDR2 FQNNGV. J was trimmed by 4 bases and V by 1 base; bases with no gene match: 3. The CDR3 sequence: CASSLARGLYEQYF. For the CDR3, the DNA is TGTGCCAGCAGCTTAGCCAGGGGGCTATACGAGCAGTACTTC.

The chain joins TRBV24-1 to TRBJ2-2; D possibly uses TRBD1 or TRBD2 (6 bases each). CDR3 length: 16 residues. Trimming left V 0 bases short and J 4 bases short, with 11 bases between. Germline CDR1 KGHDR, CDR2 SFDVKD. CDR3 residues: CATSDLRTAGTGELFF. CDR3 coding DNA: TGTGCCACCAGTGATTTGCGGACAGCGGGCACCGGGGAGCTGTTTTTT.

The rearrangement links TRBV19 to TRBJ2-7; a possible D gene is TRBD1 (5 bases). In germline, CDR1 is LNHDA, CDR2 SQIVND (reference sequence). The germline V and J ends were trimmed by 7 bases and 2 bases, with 15 bases remaining between them. The CDR3 runs to 14 residues. The CDR3 DNA follows: TGTGCCAGTACCCCCGGACACGGACCCTACGAGCAGTACTTC. Its translation is CASTPGHGPYEQYF. Complete variable domain (other parts from reference TRBV19 and TRBJ2-7): DGGITQSPKYLFRKEGQNVTLSCEQNLNHDAMYWYRQDPGQGLRLIYYSQIVNDFQKGDIAEGYSVSREKKESFPLTVTSAQKNPTAFYLCASTPGHGPYEQYFGPGTRLTVT.

In this sample, this clone turned up a few times. The chain couples TRBV27 to TRBJ2-7; TRBD1 aligns across 8 bases. J lost 2 bases, V lost 7 bases, and 4 bases had no gene match. Germline V lookup: CDR1 MNHEY, CDR2 SMNVEV (reference sequence). This CDR3 contains 13 residues. CDR3: CASTKQGAYEQYF. The CDR3 DNA reads as TGTGCCAGCACGAAACAGGGGGCCTACGAGCAGTACTTC.

The V gene is TRBV4-1, the J gene TRBJ2-5; D perhaps matches TRBD2 (6 bases). Germline CDR1 and CDR2: MGHRA and YSYEKL. This CDR3 contains 16 residues. With 4 bases removed from V and 4 bases from J, the gap between germline ends came to 19 bases. The CDR3 bases are TGCGCCAGCAGCCCGGCAGGGAGTCTGGGGGGAGAGACCCAGTACTTC. This encodes CASSPAGSLGGETQYF.

This chain connects TRBV5-1 to TRBJ2-7; D perhaps matches TRBD1 (7 bases). Trimming removed 0 bases at V and 5 bases at J, with 9 bases between. This CDR3 has 13 amino acids. From germline, CDR1 is SGHRS and CDR2 YFSETQ. In DNA form, the CDR3 reads TGCGCCAGCAGCTTGGCAGGGGGGCACGAGCAGTACTTC. As protein: CASSLAGGHEQYF.

The chain carries TRBV28 and TRBJ2-5; either TRBD1 or TRBD2 may supply D (6 bases each). In germline, CDR1 is MDHEN, CDR2 SYDVKM. Trimming removed 6 bases from V and 9 bases from J, with 14 bases in between. The CDR3 extends over 12 amino acids. The DNA of the CDR3 is TGTGCCAGCAGCTCCCAGGGGACTGCCCAGTACTTC. Its protein is CASSSQGTAQYF.